This T cell receptor (beta chain) was captured in a study of blood T cell repertoires in COVID-19. Study overall: Samples representing acute and convalescent COVID-19 were sourced from the United States, Italy and Spain. PBMCs, B-cell-depleted T cells, or T cells were the source of the cDNA or gDNA that made up the material.

With 2 bases clipped from V and 4 bases from J, the junction kept 3 bases outside the gene matches. Germline values: CDR1 MDHEN, CDR2 SYDVKM. The CDR3 spans 14 residues. Assay used: immunoSEQ multiplex PCR; TCRdb lists only in-frame clones, some missing. In the table there are 85,000 to 100,000 clones, about 76% of which are singletons. The sample taken for sequencing was peripheral blood. The chain combines TRBV28 with TRBJ2-5, with 8 bases that match TRBD1. The receptor was derived from a human donor in a cohort sampled during active COVID-19. CDR3 amino acids: CASSLQGQAETQYF. The CDR3, as DNA: TGTGCCAGCAGTTTACAGGGACAGGCAGAGACCCAGTACTTC.